Presented here are 27 T cell receptor beta chains from one specimen sequenced in a study of identical twins. Via MiXCR, TCRdb re-called the 5' RACE reads, giving one row per CDR3 protein. Altogether around 250,000 distinct CDR3 sequences are present, 6.5% being singletons, with the ten largest covering 14% to 15%. The same data also went into a second study, on T cells expressing NK-cell markers.

The specimen sequenced was CD8+ T cells sorted from blood. The receptors originated from a woman aged 18-29 years in good health.

This clonotype was counted many times. The chain uses TRBV5-5 and TRBJ2-7; weak D call: TRBD2 (5 bases). V lost 1 base, J lost 4 bases, and 12 bases lay in between. CDR1 is SGHKS, CDR2 YYEKEE, per germline (reference sequence). CDR3 size: 14 residues. CDR3 loop: CASSLIGVGYEQYF. CDR3 coding DNA: TGTGCCAGCAGCTTGATCGGGGTAGGGTACGAGCAGTACTTC.

The sample holds a few counts of this clonotype. The V call is TRBV20-1, the J call TRBJ1-1; 7 bases match TRBD1. Germline CDR1 reads DFQATT; CDR2 reads SNEGSKA (reference sequence). This CDR3 comprises 14 residues. V dropped 5 bases and J dropped 9; count of bases not matched to a gene: 15. DNA for the CDR3: TGCAGTGCTGAGCGAGGACAGGAGATTGATAAAGCTTTCTTT. Protein sequence: CSAERGQEIDKAFF.

This clonotype was counted at least ten times. This chain connects TRBV4-3 to TRBJ1-1, with a weak D call TRBD1 (6 bases). The CDR3 length is 16 residues. The germline gives CDR1 LGHNA, CDR2 YSLEER. Trimming took 4 bases from V and 1 from J, leaving 16 bases between them. The DNA for the CDR3 is TGCGCCAGCAGCCCCCTTTCTACGGGACAGAACACTGAAGCTTTCTTT. This translates into CASSPLSTGQNTEAFF.

Only a few counts were recorded for this clonotype. This rearrangement joins TRBV29-1 to TRBJ1-1, with D perhaps TRBD1 (5 bases). Per germline, CDR1 SQVTM and CDR2 ANQGSEA. This CDR3 comprises 12 residues. V was cut by 4 bases and J by 3 bases, with 9 bases left in between. The CDR3 sequence: CSVGGAHTEAFF. CDR3 nucleotide sequence: TGCAGCGTTGGGGGCGCGCACACTGAAGCTTTCTTT.

This clonotype was counted at least ten times. The chain combines TRBV7-2 with TRBJ1-5; D is unresolved. This CDR3 is built from 12 residues. Germline V gene lookup returns CDR1 SGHTA and CDR2 FQGNSA. V lost 4 bases and J 9 bases, leaving 10 bases between the germline ends. The CDR3 spells CASSYGYGPQHF. The CDR3 nucleotides are TGTGCCAGCAGCTACGGGTACGGGCCCCAGCATTTT.

This clonotype was seen at least ten times. The rearrangement links TRBV6-1 to TRBJ1-3; a weak D match, TRBD1 (5 bases). Germline V lookup: CDR1 MNHNS, CDR2 SASEGT. CDR3 size: 15 residues. V was clipped by 6 bases and J by 0 bases, with 12 bases between them. Here the CDR3 DNA reads TGTGCCAGCAGCGGCGGGGACCACTCTGGAAACACCATATATTTT. This codes for CASSGGDHSGNTIYF.

This clonotype showed up just a few times. The rearrangement links TRBV7-2 to TRBJ2-2; D not certain. This CDR3 comprises 16 residues. V was shortened by 2 bases and J by 0 bases, with 10 bases between the two germline ends. CDR1 is SGHTA and CDR2 is FQGNSA in the germline V gene. CDR3 in amino acids: CASSLWRGANTGELFF. As DNA, the CDR3 is TGTGCCAGCAGCTTATGGCGCGGAGCGAACACCGGGGAGCTGTTTTTT.

V usage is TRBV9 and J usage is TRBJ2-5; no clear D gene. Trimming shortened V by 0 bases and J by 0 bases, and 9 bases separated the two germline ends. Germline V CDR1 and CDR2: SGDLS, YYNGEE. The CDR3 is made up of 15 amino acids. DNA for the CDR3: TGTGCCAGCAGCGTAGTCGGTGGGCACCAAGAGACCCAGTACTTC. This gives the protein CASSVVGGHQETQYF.

Ten or more counts support this clonotype. J is TRBJ2-7 and V is TRBV20-1; D is uncertain. Germline V gene data show CDR1 as DFQATT and CDR2 as SNEGSKA (reference sequence). The CDR3 totals 13 residues. With 3 bases removed from V and 3 bases from J, the gap between germline ends came to 12 bases. The DNA of the CDR3 is TGCAGTGCTAGTAGTCAGGAAAACTACGAGCAGTACTTC. Amino acids: CSASSQENYEQYF.

The table lists this clonotype with a few counts. This chain links TRBV11-1 with TRBJ1-6; D is possibly TRBD1 (5 bases). The CDR3 consists of 18 residues. Deletions cut 2 bases from V and 6 bases from J, with 20 bases between. Germline CDR1 and CDR2: SGHAT and FQDESV (reference sequence). CDR3: CASSLIGGKTVFNSPLHF. CDR3 DNA: TGTGCCAGCAGCTTAATCGGTGGAAAGACAGTGTTTAATTCACCCCTCCACTTT.

The table lists this clonotype with many counts. The CDR3 loop reads CASSLGFSETQYF. CDR3 DNA sequence: TGTGCCAGCAGTCTAGGATTTTCAGAGACCCAGTACTTC. This chain uses TRBV12-3 or TRBV12-4 with TRBJ2-5; the D is unclear. The germline V and J ends were trimmed by 5 bases and 4 bases, with 11 bases remaining between them. The CDR3 is made up of 13 amino acids.

This clonotype was detected a few times. The chain carries TRBV11-2 and TRBJ1-5; TRBD1 might be the D (5 bases). V lost 3 bases, J lost 0 bases, and 15 bases lay in between. There are 17 residues in the CDR3. Germline V lookup: CDR1 SGHAT, CDR2 FQNNGV. The CDR3 sequence is CASSLDTALYSNQPQHF. The CDR3 DNA follows: TGTGCCAGCAGCTTGGACACTGCCCTTTATAGCAATCAGCCCCAGCATTTT. The full variable domain, rest sourced from reference TRBV11-2 and TRBJ1-5, is EAGVAQSPRYKIIEKRQSVAFWCNPISGHATLYWYQQILGQGPKLLIQFQNNGVVDDSQLPKDRFSAERLKGVDSTLKIQPAKLEDSAVYLCASSLDTALYSNQPQHFGDGTRLSIL.

This clonotype came up a few times. The chain links TRBV30 to TRBJ1-2, with 10 bases that match TRBD1. V shed 2 bases, J shed 7 bases, and the junction held 19 bases outside the gene matches. Germline assignment: CDR1 GTSNPN and CDR2 SVGIG (reference sequence). CDR3 size: 18 residues. The CDR3 coding sequence is TGTGCCTGGAGTCCTTCCGGGACAGGGGTTGGTGGAGTAAGTGGCTACACCTTC. Translating it yields CAWSPSGTGVGGVSGYTF.

The chain has TRBV3-1 and TRBJ2-2; maybe TRBD2 (5 bases). The germline CDR1 and CDR2 sequences are LGHDT and YNNKEL (reference sequence). V was pared by 0 bases and J by 3 bases, with 8 bases between. The CDR3 is 15 amino acids. The CDR3: CASSQDGSYTGELFF. The DNA of the CDR3 is TGTGCCAGCAGCCAAGATGGGAGTTACACCGGGGAGCTGTTTTTT.

J is TRBJ2-3 and V is TRBV15; either TRBD1 or TRBD2 may fit D (5 bases each). In germline, CDR1 is LNHNV, CDR2 YYDKDF (reference sequence). The V and J ends lost 0 bases and 9 bases respectively, with 16 bases between them. The CDR3 is 15 amino acids. The CDR3: CATSRDRGDPRTQYF. For the CDR3, the DNA is TGTGCCACCAGCAGAGATCGGGGCGACCCAAGGACGCAGTATTTT.

This sequence joins TRBV7-9 and TRBJ1-5; D is unclear. The germline CDR1 and CDR2 sequences are SEHNR and FQNEAQ (reference sequence). V lost 3 bases and J lost 7, with 7 bases in between. This CDR3 contains 12 residues. The CDR3 spells CASSLGWQPQHF. The CDR3, as DNA: TGTGCCAGCAGCTTGGGATGGCAGCCCCAGCATTTT.

This clonotype showed up just a few times. V and J are TRBV12-3 or TRBV12-4 and TRBJ2-3; 7 nucleotides align to TRBD2. Trimming removed 4 bases from V and 1 base from J; junction bases left unmatched: 5. The length of the CDR3 is 15 residues. CDR3 DNA: TGTGCCAGCAGTTCAGCGGCGGGGGGCACAGATACGCAGTATTTT. Translated, it gives CASSSAAGGTDTQYF.

The CDR3 nucleotides read TGTGCCAGCAGACCCACAGGCGGGTATGAAAAACTGTTTTTT. It encodes CASRPTGGYEKLFF. The chain is built from TRBV27 and TRBJ1-4; weak D call: TRBD1 (5 bases). V gave up 6 bases and J gave up 6 bases, with 14 bases separating them. CDR1 and CDR2 from the germline V gene are MNHEY and SMNVEV (reference sequence). The CDR3 spans 14 residues.

The chain combines TRBV5-1 with TRBJ1-1, with D possibly being TRBD1 (5 bases). Trimming pared 3 bases from V and 7 bases from J, leaving 13 bases between. The CDR3 covers 13 residues. Germline lookup yields CDR1 SGHRS and CDR2 YFSETQ. The CDR3 DNA reads as TGCGCCAGCAGCTGGGGACGGCCTTTTGAAGCTTTCTTT. Translated, it gives CASSWGRPFEAFF.

CDR3 sequence reads: CASSSDQAGSHYNEQFF. In nucleotides, the CDR3 is TGCGCCAGCAGCTCCGACCAAGCAGGGAGTCACTACAATGAGCAGTTCTTC. The genes are TRBV5-1 and TRBJ2-1; D is tentatively TRBD1 or TRBD2 (5 bases each). Germline CDR1 is SGHRS and CDR2 is YFSETQ. This CDR3 is 17 amino acids long. V was cut by 3 bases and J by 3 bases, with 19 bases left in between.

This rearrangement joins TRBV6-1 to TRBJ1-5; D may be TRBD2 (6 bases). The J call may not be correct, given that the DNA end is closer to TRBJ2-3. The germline gives CDR1 MNHNS, CDR2 SASEGT. The CDR3 is 16 residues long. The CDR3 nucleotides read TGTGCCAGCGGCGCTAGGAGGGGTCAATCTGATCAGCCCCAGTATTTT. Translating it yields CASGARRGQSDQPQYF.

The V gene is TRBV19, the J gene TRBJ2-7, with D possibly TRBD2 on 6 matching bases. This CDR3 is built from 14 residues. Germline CDR1 is LNHDA and CDR2 is SQIVND (reference sequence). V was pared by 1 base and J by 5 bases, with 12 bases between. CDR3 coding DNA: TGTGCCAGTAGTATAGCGGGACTGAGTGACGAGCAGTACTTC. This encodes CASSIAGLSDEQYF. The complete variable domain, with remaining parts taken from reference TRBV19 and TRBJ2-7, reads DGGITQSPKYLFRKEGQNVTLSCEQNLNHDAMYWYRQDPGQGLRLIYYSQIVNDFQKGDIAEGYSVSREKKESFPLTVTSAQKNPTAFYLCASSIAGLSDEQYFGPGTRLTVT.

This clonotype was counted at least ten times. The chain uses TRBV27 and TRBJ2-7, with D perhaps assigned TRBD1 or TRBD2 (5 bases each). V lost 6 bases, J lost 0 bases, and 9 bases lay in between. The germline V gene encodes CDR1 MNHEY and CDR2 SMNVEV (reference sequence). This CDR3 comprises 13 residues. CDR3 sequence (DNA): TGTGCCAGCAGGAGGGACGGCTCCTACGAGCAGTACTTC. Protein sequence: CASRRDGSYEQYF.

The sample holds many counts of this clonotype. The chain links TRBV6-1 to TRBJ1-2; D uncertain. The V and J ends lost 5 bases and 4 bases respectively, with 14 bases between them. CDR1 MNHNS and CDR2 SASEGT come from the germline V gene. The CDR3 is made up of 14 amino acids. The CDR3 is CASSPPTGAYGYTF. The CDR3 nucleotides read TGTGCCAGCAGTCCGCCGACGGGAGCCTATGGCTACACCTTC.

This clonotype was seen many times. The V gene is TRBV12-5, the J gene TRBJ2-1, with 9 positions matching TRBD2. This CDR3 spans 15 amino acids. From germline, CDR1 is LGHNT and CDR2 FRNRAP. Trimming removed 9 bases from V and 0 bases from J; junction bases left unmatched: 6. The CDR3: CASRTSASSYNEQFF. The CDR3 DNA reads TGTGCTAGCCGGACTAGCGCAAGCTCCTACAATGAGCAGTTCTTC.

This clonotype was seen ten or more times. The chain couples TRBV10-3 to TRBJ1-6; TRBD1 is a possible D gene (6 bases). Germline V gene lookup returns CDR1 ENHRY and CDR2 SYGVKD. V was trimmed by 6 bases and J by 13 bases, leaving 19 bases between them. This CDR3 has 14 residues. The CDR3 loop reads CAIRGGHGRDPLHF. The CDR3 coding sequence is TGTGCCATCAGGGGGGGACATGGCCGTGATCCCCTCCACTTT.

This clonotype was picked up one time. The DNA for the CDR3 is TGTGCCAGCAGTTACGCAGGGGGGGCGAATGACGAGCAGTACTTC. As protein: CASSYAGGANDEQYF. The chain uses TRBV6-2 or TRBV6-3 and TRBJ2-7, with D perhaps TRBD1 or TRBD2 (7 bases each). The V and J ends lost 2 bases and 5 bases respectively, with 16 bases between them. There are 15 residues in the CDR3. Germline assignment: CDR1 MNHEY and CDR2 SVGEGT.